Presented here are 30 T cell receptor beta chains from one specimen sequenced in a study of OX40 agonist ivuxolimab in advanced cancers. Clones were sequenced by immunoSEQ multiplex PCR, and TCRdb holds only the in-frame ones, with some missing. Among around 70,000 clones listed, more than 65% were seen once. The specimen comprised CD4+ or CD8+ T cells sorted from blood, sampled in a trial of the OX40 agonist ivuxolimab. These receptors were obtained from an adult with an advanced solid tumor such as melanoma, head and neck, liver or kidney cancer.

In DNA, the CDR3 is TGTGCCAGCAGCCCCTCCACGGGAGGCACAGATACGCAGTATTTT. The encoded protein is CASSPSTGGTDTQYF. The V call is TRBV4-2, the J call TRBJ2-3; the D gene is possibly TRBD2 (6 bases). The germline gives CDR1 LGHNA, CDR2 YNFKEQ. This CDR3 spans 15 amino acids. V gave up 4 bases and J gave up 1 base, with 12 bases separating them.

The chain combines TRBV14 with TRBJ2-1, with 13 bases aligning to TRBD2. The CDR3 contains 15 residues. Germline values: CDR1 SGHDN, CDR2 FVKESK. V dropped 4 bases and J dropped 10; count of bases not matched to a gene: 7. CDR3 in DNA: TGTGCCAGCAGCCCCCGGACTAGCGGGGGCCCCGAGCAGTTCTTC. Its translation is CASSPRTSGGPEQFF.

V is TRBV5-5 and J is TRBJ2-5, with 8 bases fitting TRBD1. Germline CDR1 is SGHKS and CDR2 is YYEKEE (reference sequence). The V segment lost 4 bases and the J segment 2 bases; nucleotides outside the gene matches: 7. The CDR3 is made up of 15 amino acids. The CDR3 region has the DNA TGTGCCAGCAGCCCGAGACAGGGGTGGCAAGAGACCCAGTACTTC. Translating gives CASSPRQGWQETQYF.

This chain connects TRBV5-6 to TRBJ2-7, with D possibly being TRBD1 (5 bases). V was pared by 5 bases and J by 0 bases, with 12 bases between. The length of the CDR3 is 14 residues. The germline CDR1 and CDR2 sequences are SGHDT and YYEEEE. This CDR3 is CASRTRVSSYEQYF. The CDR3 region has the DNA TGTGCCAGCAGAACCAGGGTTAGCTCCTACGAGCAGTACTTC.

This clone was found once. The V and J genes are TRBV19 and TRBJ1-5; 7 nucleotides align to TRBD1. The CDR3 has 14 amino acids. The V and J ends lost 6 bases and 3 bases, in that order; junction bases with no gene match: 5. The V gene's germline CDR1 is LNHDA and CDR2 SQIVND (reference sequence). The CDR3, as DNA: TGTGCCAGTAGGGTAGGGGGCTTCAATCAGCCCCAGCATTTT. This translates into CASRVGGFNQPQHF.

This chain uses TRBV18 with TRBJ2-7, with 9 bases that match TRBD2. The CDR3 totals 14 residues. With 3 bases clipped from V and 1 base from J, the junction kept 1 base outside the gene matches. Germline V CDR1 and CDR2: KGHSH, LQKENI. CDR3: CASSPGLASYEQYF. CDR3 nucleotides: TGTGCCAGCTCACCGGGACTAGCATCCTACGAGCAGTACTTC. The full variable domain, its missing parts supplied by reference TRBV18 and TRBJ2-7, is NAGVMQNPRHLVRRRGQEARLRCSPMKGHSHVYWYRQLPEEGLKFMVYLQKENIIDESGMPKERFSAEFPKEGPSILRIQQVVRGDSAAYFCASSPGLASYEQYFGPGTRLTVT.

This CDR3 is CASSVDGDRGGDGYTF. The CDR3 DNA reads TGTGCCAGCAGCGTAGACGGAGACAGGGGAGGAGATGGCTACACCTTC. This rearrangement joins TRBV9 to TRBJ1-2; 8 bases line up with TRBD1. V shed 0 bases, J shed 6 bases, and the junction held 10 bases outside the gene matches. This CDR3 has 16 residues. Germline loops: CDR1 SGDLS, CDR2 YYNGEE.

The J gene is TRBJ2-3, the V gene TRBV4-3; no clear D gene. Trimming took 4 bases from V and 1 from J, leaving 12 bases between them. This CDR3 spans 15 amino acids. Per germline, CDR1 LGHNA and CDR2 YSLEER. Written as DNA, the CDR3 is TGCGCCAGCAGCCGTGGACGGATGGGCACAGATACGCAGTATTTT. Encoded protein: CASSRGRMGTDTQYF.

The genes are TRBV7-2 and TRBJ1-3; D is unclear. Germline V gene data show CDR1 as SGHTA and CDR2 as FQGNSA. This CDR3 region has 14 residues. V was cut by 8 bases and J by 0 bases, with 11 bases left in between. CDR3 sequence (DNA): TGTGCCAGCGGACCACGAAACTCTGGAAACACCATATATTTT. Its protein is CASGPRNSGNTIYF.

The chain uses TRBV27 and TRBJ2-1; the match to TRBD1 covers 8 bases. Germline CDR1 is MNHEY and CDR2 is SMNVEV (reference sequence). J lost 6 bases, V lost 2 bases, and 12 bases had no gene match. CDR3 length: 17 residues. This CDR3 reads CASSLGQGSSPGNEQFF. The DNA of the CDR3 is TGTGCCAGCAGTTTAGGACAGGGTTCGAGTCCCGGCAATGAGCAGTTCTTC.

The chain couples TRBV19 to TRBJ2-1; unclear D gene. Germline V gene data show CDR1 as LNHDA and CDR2 as SQIVND (reference sequence). There are 16 residues in the CDR3. V lost 0 bases to trimming and J lost 4 bases, with 13 bases between them. CDR3: CASSIDALRRYNEQFF. CDR3 DNA sequence: TGTGCCAGTAGTATAGATGCCCTCCGTAGATACAATGAGCAGTTCTTC. Combining the CDR3 with reference TRBV19 and TRBJ2-1 gives the whole variable domain DGGITQSPKYLFRKEGQNVTLSCEQNLNHDAMYWYRQDPGQGLRLIYYSQIVNDFQKGDIAEGYSVSREKKESFPLTVTSAQKNPTAFYLCASSIDALRRYNEQFFGPGTRLTVL.

The chain recombines TRBV5-1 with TRBJ2-1; 10 nucleotides agree with TRBD1. The CDR3 is 16 residues long. J was trimmed by 2 bases and V by 0 bases; bases with no gene match: 2. Germline V gives CDR1 SGHRS, CDR2 YFSETQ. CDR3 sequence: CASSLGDRGAYNEQFF. Written as DNA, the CDR3 is TGCGCCAGCAGCTTGGGGGACAGGGGTGCCTACAATGAGCAGTTCTTC.

This chain links TRBV6-6 with TRBJ2-7, with 10 positions matching TRBD2. This CDR3 has 13 residues. The ends lost 4 bases at V and 5 bases at J; junction bases unmatched: 2. Germline CDR1 reads MNHNY; CDR2 reads SVGAGI (reference sequence). The chain's CDR3 is CASSSTSGDEQYF. The CDR3 DNA reads as TGTGCCAGCAGTTCAACTAGCGGGGACGAGCAGTACTTC.

The chain carries TRBV19 and TRBJ2-3, with 12 bases lining up with TRBD2. The V and J ends lost 4 bases and 4 bases, in that order; junction bases with no gene match: 6. Germline values: CDR1 LNHDA, CDR2 SQIVND (reference sequence). The CDR3 has 16 amino acids. This chain's CDR3 is CASSRASGGVPDTQYF. The CDR3 DNA reads TGTGCCAGTAGTAGGGCTAGCGGGGGGGTTCCAGATACGCAGTATTTT.

The rearrangement joins TRBV5-1 to TRBJ1-1; a possible D gene is TRBD1 (6 bases). CDR1 and CDR2 (germline): SGHRS, YFSETQ. Trimming took off 3 bases at V and 5 bases at J, with 14 bases between the two ends. The length of the CDR3 is 14 residues. CDR3 protein: CASSSGQPGTEAFF. The DNA for the CDR3 is TGCGCCAGCAGCTCAGGACAGCCGGGGACTGAAGCTTTCTTT. The full variable domain, in which reference TRBV5-1 and TRBJ1-1 provide the parts outside the CDR3, is KAGVTQTPRYLIKTRGQQVTLSCSPISGHRSVSWYQQTPGQGLQFLFEYFSETQRNKGNFPGRFSGRQFSNSRSEMNVSTLELGDSALYLCASSSGQPGTEAFFGQGTRLTVV.

The V gene is TRBV2, the J gene TRBJ1-2, with 9 bases identical to TRBD1. V gave up 6 bases and J gave up 8 bases; unmatched junction bases: 10. CDR3 size: 14 residues. The germline V gene encodes CDR1 SNHLY and CDR2 FYNNEI. The CDR3 reads CASRDRQGGTGYTF. CDR3 nucleotide sequence: TGTGCCAGCAGAGACCGACAGGGGGGGACGGGCTACACCTTC. Filled out from reference TRBV2 and TRBJ1-2, the complete variable domain reads EPEVTQTPSHQVTQMGQEVILRCVPISNHLYFYWYRQILGQKVEFLVSFYNNEISEKSEIFDDQFSVERPDGSNFTLKIRSTKLEDSAMYFCASRDRQGGTGYTFGSGTRLTVV.

This sequence joins TRBV11-2 and TRBJ2-5; 10 bases are a match to TRBD2. This CDR3 spans 16 amino acids. CDR1 SGHAT and CDR2 FQNNGV come from the germline V gene. The ends lost 5 bases at V and 5 bases at J; junction bases unmatched: 11. The CDR3 sequence: CASSRRGLARMETQYF. The CDR3 DNA reads as TGTGCCAGCAGCCGTCGGGGACTAGCGAGAATGGAGACCCAGTACTTC.

This clone occurred once. The chain is built from TRBV6-1 and TRBJ1-5; 9 bases are a match to TRBD1. This CDR3 region has 15 residues. Per the germline V gene, CDR1 is MNHNS and CDR2 is SASEGT. With V trimmed by 2 bases and J by 6 bases, 5 bases remained unmatched. The CDR3 nucleotides are TGTGCCAGCAGTGAATACAGGGGGCAGGGTCAGCCCCAGCATTTT. The encoded protein is CASSEYRGQGQPQHF.

This clone occurred a few times. The genes are TRBV4-1 and TRBJ2-5, with 8 bases that match TRBD1. Trimming cost V 1 base and J 3 bases; bases outside gene matches: 4. The CDR3 totals 15 residues. Germline values: CDR1 MGHRA, CDR2 YSYEKL. The CDR3 spells CASSQGKTGEETQYF. The DNA for the CDR3 is TGCGCCAGCAGCCAAGGTAAGACAGGGGAAGAGACCCAGTACTTC.

The J gene is TRBJ1-2, the V gene TRBV6-5, with 7 nucleotides matching TRBD1. Germline CDR1 reads MNHEY; CDR2 reads SVGAGI. Unmatched junction bases numbered 5, after V lost 0 bases and J lost 7 bases. The CDR3 totals 14 residues. The CDR3 bases are TGTGCCAGCAGTTACTCGCAGGGGGTAGGTGGCTACACCTTC. Translated: CASSYSQGVGGYTF.

The chain links TRBV28 to TRBJ2-3; 14 bases are shared with TRBD2. The CDR3 has 17 amino acids. Germline values: CDR1 MDHEN, CDR2 SYDVKM. V dropped 0 bases and J dropped 4; count of bases not matched to a gene: 3. The CDR3 sequence is CASSLWTSGGAPDTQYF. CDR3 DNA sequence: TGTGCCAGCAGTTTATGGACTAGCGGGGGGGCACCAGATACGCAGTATTTT.

The chain carries TRBV29-1 and TRBJ1-1; 9 bases map to TRBD1. This CDR3 comprises 15 residues. The ends lost 4 bases at V and 2 bases at J; junction bases unmatched: 8. Germline V gene lookup returns CDR1 SQVTM and CDR2 ANQGSEA. The CDR3 nucleotides are TGCAGCGTTGGGGGGACAGGGAAACCTAACACTGAAGCTTTCTTT. Its protein is CSVGGTGKPNTEAFF.

The chain carries TRBV5-6 and TRBJ2-3; TRBD2 might be the D (7 bases). This CDR3 has 14 residues. Germline lookup yields CDR1 SGHDT and CDR2 YYEEEE. Trimming removed 4 bases from V and 1 base from J, with 10 bases in between. Here the CDR3 reads CASSAGARTDTQYF. CDR3 nucleotide sequence: TGTGCCAGCAGCGCGGGGGCCCGCACAGATACGCAGTATTTT.

The V call is TRBV7-9, the J call TRBJ1-1; TRBD1 is a possible D gene (5 bases). Germline loops: CDR1 SEHNR, CDR2 FQNEAQ (reference sequence). The germline V and J ends were trimmed by 3 bases and 5 bases, with 13 bases remaining between them. The CDR3 has 14 amino acids. For the CDR3, the DNA is TGTGCCAGCAGCTTCGAGGGGATTGGAACTGAAGCTTTCTTT. Protein product: CASSFEGIGTEAFF.

This sequence joins TRBV5-4 and TRBJ2-3; D assignment may be TRBD1 or TRBD2 (6 bases each). V lost 2 bases and J lost 2, with 9 bases in between. Looked up from germline, CDR1 is SGHNT and CDR2 is YYREEE (reference sequence). The CDR3 is 14 amino acids. CDR3 residues: CASSLGGPTDTQYF. The CDR3 DNA follows: TGTGCCAGCAGCTTAGGGGGGCCCACAGATACGCAGTATTTT.

V is TRBV7-2 and J is TRBJ1-2, with no clear D. This CDR3 has 10 amino acids. Trimming pared 7 bases from V and 8 bases from J, leaving 8 bases between. Germline V gene data show CDR1 as SGHTA and CDR2 as FQGNSA. The CDR3, as DNA: TGTGCCAGCATCCAGGTCGGCTACACCTTC. This encodes CASIQVGYTF.

This chain uses TRBV2 with TRBJ2-5; D possibly uses TRBD1 or TRBD2 (5 bases each). CDR3 size: 15 residues. Trimming removed 4 bases at V and 2 bases at J, with 14 bases between. Looked up from germline, CDR1 is SNHLY and CDR2 is FYNNEI. CDR3 amino acids: CASSVLAGPQETQYF. The CDR3 DNA reads TGTGCCAGCAGTGTTCTAGCAGGGCCTCAAGAGACCCAGTACTTC. The full variable domain, its missing parts supplied by reference TRBV2 and TRBJ2-5, is EPEVTQTPSHQVTQMGQEVILRCVPISNHLYFYWYRQILGQKVEFLVSFYNNEISEKSEIFDDQFSVERPDGSNFTLKIRSTKLEDSAMYFCASSVLAGPQETQYFGPGTRLLVL.

The chain couples TRBV5-1 to TRBJ1-2; the D gene is possibly TRBD1 (5 bases). V lost 3 bases to trimming and J lost 0 bases, with 9 bases between them. The germline gives CDR1 SGHRS, CDR2 YFSETQ. The CDR3 has 14 amino acids. The CDR3 DNA reads TGCGCCAGCAGCTCCGGGGGATCTAACTATGGCTACACCTTC. Protein: CASSSGGSNYGYTF. Drawing the rest from reference TRBV5-1 and TRBJ1-2, the complete variable domain is KAGVTQTPRYLIKTRGQQVTLSCSPISGHRSVSWYQQTPGQGLQFLFEYFSETQRNKGNFPGRFSGRQFSNSRSEMNVSTLELGDSALYLCASSSGGSNYGYTFGSGTRLTVV.

This clone is labeled medium-sized. The chain is built from TRBV19 and TRBJ2-2; 7 bases line up with TRBD1. The CDR3 totals 13 residues. From germline, CDR1 is LNHDA and CDR2 SQIVND (reference sequence). V was pared by 4 bases and J by 6 bases, with 2 bases of the junction left unmatched. DNA for the CDR3: TGTGCCAGTAGTACCACAGGGGCCGGGGAGCTGTTTTTT. Protein sequence: CASSTTGAGELFF.

The chain uses TRBV9 and TRBJ1-5; a weak D match, TRBD1 (6 bases). V was cut by 4 bases and J by 5 bases, with 19 bases left in between. Germline-derived CDR1 and CDR2 are SGDLS and YYNGEE. The CDR3 extends over 16 amino acids. The CDR3 DNA follows: TGTGCCAGCAGCCCCCACGGCGGGGGGCTGGATCAGCCCCAGCATTTT. It encodes CASSPHGGGLDQPQHF.